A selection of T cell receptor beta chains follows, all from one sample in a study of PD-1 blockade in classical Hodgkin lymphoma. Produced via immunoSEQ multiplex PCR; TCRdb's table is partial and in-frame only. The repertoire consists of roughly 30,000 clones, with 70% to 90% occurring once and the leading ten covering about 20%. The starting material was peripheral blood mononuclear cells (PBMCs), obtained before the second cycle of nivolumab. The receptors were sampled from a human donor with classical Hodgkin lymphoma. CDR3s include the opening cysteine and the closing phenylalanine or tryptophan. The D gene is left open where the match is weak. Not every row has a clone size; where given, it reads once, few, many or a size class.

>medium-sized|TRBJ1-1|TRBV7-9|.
TGTGCCAGCAGCTTGGGCATGAACACTGAAGCTTTCTTT
CASSLGMNTEAFF
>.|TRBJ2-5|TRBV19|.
TGTGCCAGTAGTCAAGGGGCCCAGGAGACCCAGTACTTC
CASSQGAQETQYF
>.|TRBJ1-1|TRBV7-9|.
TGTGCCAGCAACCCAGGGCCTGAAGCTTTCTTT
CASNPGPEAFF
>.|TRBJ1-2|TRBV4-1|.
TGCGCCAGCAGCCAAGGGGTGTATGGCTACACCTTC
CASSQGVYGYTF
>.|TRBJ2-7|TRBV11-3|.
TGTGCCAGCAGTTATTATGGAAACGAGCAGTACTTC
CASSYYGNEQYF
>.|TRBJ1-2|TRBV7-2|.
TGTGCCAGCAGCACCAACAGGGAGAACTATGGCTACACCTTC
CASSTNRENYGYTF
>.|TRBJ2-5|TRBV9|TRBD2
TGTGCCAGCAGCGTAGGCCGGGGAGGGCAAGAGACCCAGTACTTC
CASSVGRGGQETQYF
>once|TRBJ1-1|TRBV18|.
TGTGCCAGCTCATGGGAGGGCACTGAAGCTTTCTTT
CASSWEGTEAFF
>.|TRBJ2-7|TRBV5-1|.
TGCGCCAGCAGCTCGGCGGGAATCGGTGGGGGCCACGAGCAGTACTTC
CASSSAGIGGGHEQYF
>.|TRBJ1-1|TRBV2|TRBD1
TGTGCCAGCGAAGGGACAGTGAACACTGAAGCTTTCTTT
CASEGTVNTEAFF